These 14 T cell receptor beta chains originate from one sample sequenced in a study of shared clonotypes between healthy human individuals. The assay was immunoSEQ multiplex PCR, and TCRdb's table has in-frame clones only and misses some. The data show approximately 2.3 million clones, over 85% seen once. Sample: naive CD4+ T cells from PBMCs. The subset is: CD45RA+ positively selected. These receptors originate from a man aged 18-30 years in good health. Some clones in this sample may be carry-over from other donors' samples.

The rearrangement links TRBV30 to TRBJ1-3; D is ambiguous. The length of the CDR3 is 13 residues. V was pared by 0 bases and J by 5 bases, with 8 bases between. Per the germline V gene, CDR1 is GTSNPN and CDR2 is SVGIG (reference sequence). CDR3 nucleotides: TGTGCCTGGAGTGTAGAGGATCGAAACACCATATATTTT. It codes for CAWSVEDRNTIYF.

The V and J genes are TRBV27 and TRBJ1-2; D is ambiguous. V lost 2 bases to trimming and J lost 3 bases, with 7 bases between them. Germline V lookup: CDR1 MNHEY, CDR2 SMNVEV (reference sequence). There are 13 residues in the CDR3. Here the CDR3 reads CASSLRFDYGYTF. The DNA for the CDR3 is TGTGCCAGCAGTTTACGATTCGACTATGGCTACACCTTC.

Comments on this clone: At one boundary the junction diverges from the germline segment, which might be a read error. V usage is TRBV28 and J usage is TRBJ2-1, with D hard to call. CDR1 MDHEN and CDR2 SYDVKM come from the germline V gene. The CDR3 loop spans 11 amino acids. CDR3 in DNA: TGTGCCAGCAGTCTATACACTGAGCAGTTCTTC. This sequence encodes CASSLYTEQFF. Complete variable domain (other parts from reference TRBV28 and TRBJ2-1): DVKVTQSSRYLVKRTGEKVFLECVQDMDHENMFWYRQDPGLGLRLIYFSYDVKMKEKGDIPEGYSVSREKKERFSLILESASTNQTSMYLCASSLYTEQFFGPGTRLTVL.

The chain uses TRBV5-4 and TRBJ1-2; 8 bases agree with TRBD1. J gave up 7 bases and V 7 bases, and 15 bases lay outside the gene matches. CDR3 size: 15 residues. Germline V gives CDR1 SGHNT, CDR2 YYREEE (reference sequence). CDR3 loop: CASGSPGQGSGGYTF. The CDR3 nucleotides read TGTGCCAGCGGATCCCCCGGACAGGGTTCCGGTGGCTACACCTTC. Supplemented by reference TRBV5-4 and TRBJ1-2, the full variable domain reads ETGVTQSPTHLIKTRGQQVTLRCSSQSGHNTVSWYQQALGQGPQFIFQYYREEENGRGNFPPRFSGLQFPNYSSELNVNALELDDSALYLCASGSPGQGSGGYTFGSGTRLTVV.

The genes are TRBV2 and TRBJ1-1; the D is unclear. This CDR3 spans 14 amino acids. V lost 4 bases and J 3 bases, leaving 12 bases between the germline ends. Per germline, CDR1 SNHLY and CDR2 FYNNEI. The CDR3 here is CASSGERADTEAFF. The CDR3 nucleotides read TGTGCCAGCAGTGGGGAGAGGGCCGACACTGAAGCTTTCTTT.

A note on this clone: This sample also contains other DNA sequences that code for the same CDR3. The rearrangement links TRBV15 to TRBJ2-3, with D hard to call. V lost 1 base, J lost 1 base, and 6 bases lay in between. Per the germline V gene, CDR1 is LNHNV and CDR2 is YYDKDF (reference sequence). The CDR3 totals 14 residues. The chain's CDR3 is CATSRGLGTDTQYF. The DNA for the CDR3 is TGTGCCACCAGCAGAGGGCTAGGCACAGATACGCAGTATTTT.

The rearrangement links TRBV19 to TRBJ1-1; a possible D gene is TRBD1 (6 bases). This CDR3 is built from 15 residues. Looked up from germline, CDR1 is LNHDA and CDR2 is SQIVND (reference sequence). V was trimmed by 5 bases and J by 0 bases, leaving 13 bases between them. CDR3 sequence (DNA): TGTGCCAGTAGTCAACAGGGACTCCTGAACACTGAAGCTTTCTTT. Protein: CASSQQGLLNTEAFF.

The rearrangement uses TRBV6-1 and TRBJ1-3; the D is unclear. Trimming cost V 3 bases and J 0 bases, with 12 bases left between them. The V gene's germline CDR1 is MNHNS and CDR2 SASEGT. The CDR3 runs 16 residues. The CDR3: CASSEWATSSGNTIYF. CDR3 coding DNA: TGTGCCAGCAGTGAGTGGGCCACTTCCTCTGGAAACACCATATATTTT.

V is TRBV30 and J is TRBJ1-5; 8 nucleotides align to TRBD1. The germline gives CDR1 GTSNPN, CDR2 SVGIG (reference sequence). V gave up 5 bases and J gave up 6 bases; unmatched junction bases: 3. The CDR3 runs 12 residues. The CDR3 here is CAWPTGAQPQHF. CDR3 DNA: TGTGCCTGGCCGACAGGGGCTCAGCCCCAGCATTTT.

The rearrangement uses TRBV29-1 and TRBJ2-3; 9 bases fit TRBD2. This CDR3 region has 14 residues. With V trimmed by 4 bases and J by 4 bases, 6 bases remained unmatched. From germline, CDR1 is SQVTM and CDR2 ANQGSEA. The CDR3 spells CSVGGGRGADTQYF. DNA for the CDR3: TGCAGCGTTGGTGGCGGGAGGGGGGCAGATACGCAGTATTTT.

This clone was seen more than once but under ten times. In this CDR3 the conserved last residue, phenylalanine or tryptophan, is missing, so a read error is likely. The limits of the CDR3 on the DNA are not certain, so only TCRdb's listed CDR3 is given. The chain links TRBV20-1 to TRBJ1-1; the table calls TRBD1, which could not be checked here. Both ends counted, the CDR3 spans 10 residues. Germline loops: CDR1 DFQATT, CDR2 SNEGSKA (reference sequence). CDR3 protein: CSAHPGRVFN.

This clone turned up a few times. The chain carries TRBV6-5 and TRBJ1-1; 7 nucleotides agree with TRBD1. Per the germline V gene, CDR1 is MNHEY and CDR2 is SVGAGI. The V gene end was trimmed by 2 bases and the J gene end by 7 bases; junction bases not matched to a gene: 13. The CDR3 extends over 16 amino acids. This chain's CDR3 is CASSYDWGTARYEAFF. The CDR3 DNA follows: TGTGCCAGCAGTTACGATTGGGGGACAGCTCGATATGAAGCTTTCTTT.

The V call is TRBV5-1, the J call TRBJ2-2, with TRBD1 identical over 8 bases. With V trimmed by 4 bases and J by 7 bases, 9 bases remained unmatched. Germline values: CDR1 SGHRS, CDR2 YFSETQ. The CDR3 extends over 15 amino acids. The CDR3 sequence is CASSPMQGAGGELFF. CDR3 bases: TGCGCCAGCAGCCCAATGCAGGGGGCTGGCGGGGAGCTGTTTTTT.

The chain recombines TRBV5-1 with TRBJ2-7, with 9 bases lining up with TRBD1. Germline V CDR1 and CDR2: SGHRS, YFSETQ. This CDR3 comprises 13 residues. V lost 4 bases to trimming and J lost 5 bases; unmatched junction nucleotides: 4. The CDR3 loop reads CASSTRTGDEQYF. CDR3 in DNA: TGCGCCAGCAGCACCCGGACAGGGGACGAGCAGTACTTC. Filled out from reference TRBV5-1 and TRBJ2-7, the complete variable domain reads KAGVTQTPRYLIKTRGQQVTLSCSPISGHRSVSWYQQTPGQGLQFLFEYFSETQRNKGNFPGRFSGRQFSNSRSEMNVSTLELGDSALYLCASSTRTGDEQYFGPGTRLTVT.